The clone carrying this T cell receptor beta chain was seen once. Its target is unknown. These data belong to a study of beta chain features in type 1 diabetes. Findings of the study overall: Researchers reported that naive, central memory and Treg TCRB repertoires appeared more similar in patients than in healthy donors. Lower insertion and higher deletion counts appeared at VDJ junctions in type 1 diabetes patients. The study found moderately but significantly shorter TCRB CDR3s in all four CD4+ subsets of Type 1 diabetes patients. PCR could preferentially amplify shorter templates, alike in patients and controls.

Reverse transcription of all isolated RNA meant that expressed TCRB transcripts were sequenced. Only in-frame clones appear in the TCRdb table, and some are missing; sequencing was by immunoSEQ multiplex PCR. This sample has approximately 240,000 clones; roughly 16% occur once, and the top ten carry less than 0.09%. J lost 4 bases, V lost 4 bases, and 7 bases had no gene match. CDR1 and CDR2 from the germline V gene are MGHDK and SYGVNS. The CDR3 has 15 residues. The V gene is TRBV25-1, the J gene TRBJ1-1; 9 nucleotides line up with TRBD1. The source of this sequence is a man between 25 and 39 years old with type 1 diabetes. The sample was naive CD4+ T cells from blood. The CDR3 DNA reads TGTGCCAGCAGTGTGCGGACAGGGGCCTCCACTGAAGCTTTCTTT. It translates to CASSVRTGASTEAFF.